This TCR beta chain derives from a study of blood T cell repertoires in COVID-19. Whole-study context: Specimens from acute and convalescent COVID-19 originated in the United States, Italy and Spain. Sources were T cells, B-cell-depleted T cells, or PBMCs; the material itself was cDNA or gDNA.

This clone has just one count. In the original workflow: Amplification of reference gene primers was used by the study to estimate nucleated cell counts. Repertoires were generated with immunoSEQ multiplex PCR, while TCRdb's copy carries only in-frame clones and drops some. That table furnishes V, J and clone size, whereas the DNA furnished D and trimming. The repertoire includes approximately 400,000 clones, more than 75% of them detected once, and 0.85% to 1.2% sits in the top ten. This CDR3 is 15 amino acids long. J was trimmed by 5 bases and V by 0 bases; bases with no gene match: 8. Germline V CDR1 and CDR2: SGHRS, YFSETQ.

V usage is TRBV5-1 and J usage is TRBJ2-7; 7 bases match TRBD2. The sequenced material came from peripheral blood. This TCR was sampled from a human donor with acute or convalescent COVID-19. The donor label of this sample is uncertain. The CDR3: CASSLVRGGIDEQYF. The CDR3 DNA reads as TGCGCCAGCAGCTTGGTCCGGGGAGGGATCGACGAGCAGTACTTC. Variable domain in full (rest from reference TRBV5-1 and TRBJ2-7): KAGVTQTPRYLIKTRGQQVTLSCSPISGHRSVSWYQQTPGQGLQFLFEYFSETQRNKGNFPGRFSGRQFSNSRSEMNVSTLELGDSALYLCASSLVRGGIDEQYFGPGTRLTVT.